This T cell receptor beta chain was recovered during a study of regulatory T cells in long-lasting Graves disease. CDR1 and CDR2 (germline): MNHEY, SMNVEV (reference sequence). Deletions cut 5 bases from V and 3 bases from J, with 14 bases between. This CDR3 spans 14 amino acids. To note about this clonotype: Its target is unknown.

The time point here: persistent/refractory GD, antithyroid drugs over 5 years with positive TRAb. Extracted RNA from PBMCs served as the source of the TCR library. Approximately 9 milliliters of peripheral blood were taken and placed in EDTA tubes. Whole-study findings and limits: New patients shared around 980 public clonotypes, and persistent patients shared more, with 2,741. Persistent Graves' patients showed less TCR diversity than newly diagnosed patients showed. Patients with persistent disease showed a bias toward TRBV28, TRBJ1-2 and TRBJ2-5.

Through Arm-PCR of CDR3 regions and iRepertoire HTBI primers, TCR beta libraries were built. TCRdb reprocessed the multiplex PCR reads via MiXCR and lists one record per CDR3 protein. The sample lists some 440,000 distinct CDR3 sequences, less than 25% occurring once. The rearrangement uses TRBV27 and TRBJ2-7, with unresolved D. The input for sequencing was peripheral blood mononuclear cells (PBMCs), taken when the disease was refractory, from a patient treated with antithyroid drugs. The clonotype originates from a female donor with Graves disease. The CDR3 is CASSLGNGFYEQYF. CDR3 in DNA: TGTGCCAGCAGTCTAGGGAACGGTTTCTACGAGCAGTACTTC.